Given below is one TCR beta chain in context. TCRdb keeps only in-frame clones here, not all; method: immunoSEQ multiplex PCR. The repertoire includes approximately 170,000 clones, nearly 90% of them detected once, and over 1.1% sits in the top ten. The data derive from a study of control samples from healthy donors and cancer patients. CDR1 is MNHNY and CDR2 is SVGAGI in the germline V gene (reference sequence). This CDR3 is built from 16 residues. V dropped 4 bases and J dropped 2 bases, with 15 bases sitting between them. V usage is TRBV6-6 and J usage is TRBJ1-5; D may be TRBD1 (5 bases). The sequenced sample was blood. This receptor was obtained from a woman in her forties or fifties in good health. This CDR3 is CASSLFREFGNQPQHF. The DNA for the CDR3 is TGTGCCAGCAGTTTGTTCAGGGAGTTTGGCAATCAGCCCCAGCATTTT.